Listed here are 18 T cell receptor beta chains from one sample, sequenced in a study of cytomegalovirus exposure and HLA in healthy donors. PCR used 60 Vbeta primers and 13 Jbeta primers. The assay was immunoSEQ multiplex PCR, and TCRdb's table has in-frame clones only and misses some. The sample includes tens of thousands of clones, around a tenth of them seen just once. Material for sequencing was PBMCs. These receptors were obtained from a man in his fifties or sixties in good health and CMV-seropositive.

This clone was counted only a few times. The rearrangement joins TRBV27 to TRBJ1-5; no clear D gene. The CDR3 is 16 amino acids. Germline CDR1 is MNHEY and CDR2 is SMNVEV (reference sequence). V dropped 1 base and J dropped 0 bases, with 10 bases sitting between them. The CDR3 sequence is CASSLFGDNSNQPQHF. CDR3 DNA sequence: TGTGCCAGCAGTTTATTCGGTGATAATAGCAATCAGCCCCAGCATTTT.

J is TRBJ1-1 and V is TRBV18; 7 positions agree with TRBD1. The CDR3 spans 15 residues. J was trimmed by 2 bases and V by 0 bases; bases with no gene match: 3. Germline V lookup: CDR1 KGHSH, CDR2 LQKENI. CDR3 residues: CASSPPRDRNTEAFF. Written as DNA, the CDR3 is TGTGCCAGCTCACCACCGAGGGACAGAAACACTGAAGCTTTCTTT.

V usage is TRBV6-4 and J usage is TRBJ1-1; no firm D call. The length of the CDR3 is 13 residues. In germline, CDR1 is MRHNA, CDR2 SNTAGT. Trimming pared 4 bases from V and 2 bases from J, leaving 8 bases between. Here the CDR3 DNA reads TGTGCCAGCAGTGTTGAGCTAAACACTGAAGCTTTCTTT. This gives the protein CASSVELNTEAFF.

This clone came up a few times. V gene TRBV5-1 combines with J gene TRBJ2-1, with 7 bases identical to TRBD2. Germline V gives CDR1 SGHRS, CDR2 YFSETQ. The length of the CDR3 is 16 residues. After removal of 3 bases from V and 9 bases from J, the junction contained 15 bases not matched to a gene. CDR3 in DNA: TGCGCCAGCAGCTCCTACTCGGGAGGTTCCGGGGGTGAGCAGTTCTTC. Protein sequence: CASSSYSGGSGGEQFF.

The CDR3 sequence: CASSETSGAPNTGELFF. CDR3 coding DNA: TGTGCCAGCAGCGAGACTAGCGGGGCACCGAACACCGGGGAGCTGTTTTTT. The rearrangement joins TRBV7-3 to TRBJ2-2; 11 bases agree with TRBD2. Germline assignment: CDR1 SGHTA and CDR2 FQGTGA. This CDR3 is built from 17 residues. Losses at the gene ends were 5 bases for V and 0 bases for J; bases not matched to a gene: 5.

The rearrangement joins TRBV9 to TRBJ1-6, with D perhaps TRBD1 (6 bases). Between the trimmed V and J ends, which lost 4 bases and 7 bases, there was a span of 12 bases. Germline CDR1 is SGDLS and CDR2 is YYNGEE. The CDR3 is made up of 14 amino acids. The CDR3 DNA reads TGTGCCAGCAGCAGCCGGGACAACAATTCACCCCTCCACTTT. Amino acids: CASSSRDNNSPLHF.

The chain is built from TRBV7-2 and TRBJ1-5, with D unresolved. Trimming took 5 bases from V and 4 from J, leaving 9 bases between them. The CDR3 runs 13 residues. Germline CDR1 reads SGHTA; CDR2 reads FQGNSA. The CDR3 reads CASSTTQNQPQHF. The CDR3 DNA sequence: TGTGCCAGCAGCACGACACAGAATCAGCCCCAGCATTTT.

J is TRBJ1-1 and V is TRBV6-6, with TRBD1 matching 8 bases. Germline values: CDR1 MNHNY, CDR2 SVGAGI (reference sequence). The trim removed 6 bases at V and 4 bases at J, leaving 4 bases unmatched. This CDR3 has 13 amino acids. The CDR3 spells CASSIGQGTEAFF. In DNA form, the CDR3 reads TGTGCCAGCAGCATCGGACAGGGCACTGAAGCTTTCTTT.

Of note for this clone: It is likely a read error, because the conserved phenylalanine at the end of the CDR3 is missing. The rearrangement links TRBV2 to TRBJ1-5; D not resolved. V lost 6 bases to trimming and J lost 10 bases, with 10 bases between them. There are 11 residues in the CDR3. Per germline, CDR1 SNHLY and CDR2 FYNNEI. The CDR3 coding sequence is TGTGCCAGCAGCGCCAGAGGTCCCCAGCATTTG. This codes for CASSARGPQHL.

This clone turned up a few times. V usage is TRBV27 and J usage is TRBJ2-5, with 9 bases that match TRBD2. Germline lookup yields CDR1 MNHEY and CDR2 SMNVEV (reference sequence). The CDR3 is made up of 15 amino acids. V lost 2 bases to trimming and J lost 4 bases; unmatched junction nucleotides: 5. The CDR3 DNA reads TGTGCCAGCAGTTTAGGGCTAGCGGGACGAGAGACCCAGTACTTC. Translation: CASSLGLAGRETQYF.

The sample holds a few counts of this clone. This rearrangement joins TRBV9 to TRBJ2-1, with 9 bases that match TRBD2. The junction had 11 bases not matched to a gene; V was cut back by 5 bases and J by 8 bases. This CDR3 has 15 residues. The germline gives CDR1 SGDLS, CDR2 YYNGEE. CDR3 loop: CASRPGGGAVDEQFF. The CDR3, as DNA: TGTGCCAGCAGACCCGGCGGGGGGGCCGTGGATGAGCAGTTCTTC. The entire variable domain, with the rest obtained from reference TRBV9 and TRBJ2-1, is as follows: DSGVTQTPKHLITATGQRVTLRCSPRSGDLSVYWYQQSLDQGLQFLIQYYNGEERAKGNILERFSAQQFPDLHSELNLSSLELGDSALYFCASRPGGGAVDEQFFGPGTRLTVL.

This clone has more than one count but fewer than ten. The V call is TRBV27, the J call TRBJ1-6; D might be TRBD1 (5 bases). CDR1 and CDR2 (germline): MNHEY, SMNVEV (reference sequence). Between the trimmed V and J ends, which lost 3 bases and 4 bases, there was a span of 10 bases. The CDR3 covers 15 residues. The CDR3 loop reads CASSFQGAYNSPLHF. For the CDR3, the DNA is TGTGCCAGCAGTTTCCAAGGGGCTTATAATTCACCCCTCCACTTT.

This chain uses TRBV5-8 with TRBJ1-5; D is uncertain. This CDR3 comprises 14 residues. CDR1 SGHTS and CDR2 YDEGEE come from the germline V gene. Deletions cut 3 bases from V and 3 bases from J, with 10 bases between. CDR3 nucleotides: TGTGCCAGCAGCTACCGGGAGATCAATCAGCCCCAGCATTTT. As protein: CASSYREINQPQHF. The variable domain in full, with the rest retrieved from reference TRBV5-8 and TRBJ1-5, is EAGVTQSPTHLIKTRGQQATLRCSPISGHTSVYWYQQALGLGLQFLLWYDEGEERNRGNFPPRFSGRQFPNYSSELNVNALELEDSALYLCASSYREINQPQHFGDGTRLSIL.

The sample holds a few counts of this clone. The rearrangement links TRBV6-5 to TRBJ1-6; maybe TRBD1 (5 bases). CDR3 length: 14 amino acids. Germline values: CDR1 MNHEY, CDR2 SVGAGI. V was shortened by 4 bases and J by 9 bases, with 13 bases between the two germline ends. DNA of the CDR3: TGTGCCAGCAGTTCCCCGAAAGGGGTTTCACCCCTCCACTTT. Amino acids: CASSSPKGVSPLHF.

The V and J genes are TRBV5-1 and TRBJ2-5; 9 positions match TRBD1. V lost 0 bases to trimming and J lost 5 bases; unmatched junction nucleotides: 8. CDR1 is SGHRS, CDR2 YFSETQ, per germline. The CDR3 is made up of 16 amino acids. The CDR3 loop reads CASSLGGYRGRETQYF. The CDR3 nucleotides are TGCGCCAGCAGCTTGGGAGGTTACAGGGGGCGGGAGACCCAGTACTTC.

The chain uses TRBV6-6 and TRBJ2-2, with 7 positions matching TRBD2. CDR1 and CDR2 (germline): MNHNY, SVGAGI (reference sequence). Trimming cost V 0 bases and J 7 bases; bases outside gene matches: 8. The CDR3 runs to 16 residues. CDR3 residues: CASSYSGTGGSGELFF. The CDR3 bases are TGTGCCAGCAGTTACTCGGGGACCGGGGGGAGCGGGGAGCTGTTTTTT.

This clone was observed a few times. This chain links TRBV5-1 with TRBJ2-7; 8 bases line up with TRBD2. Unmatched junction bases numbered 18, after V lost 4 bases and J lost 6 bases. In germline, CDR1 is SGHRS, CDR2 YFSETQ. The length of the CDR3 is 17 residues. CDR3: CASSPRILAGSPGEQYF. DNA for the CDR3: TGCGCCAGCAGCCCCCGGATTCTAGCGGGCTCCCCTGGCGAGCAGTACTTC.

This clone was observed a handful of times. The chain uses TRBV10-2 and TRBJ2-2, with TRBD1 matching 9 bases. The CDR3 is made up of 18 amino acids. The junction had 11 bases not matched to a gene; V was cut back by 6 bases and J by 0 bases. The germline CDR1 and CDR2 sequences are WSHSY and SAAADI. This chain's CDR3 is CASRGDRDRVPNTGELFF. In nucleotides, the CDR3 is TGCGCCAGCAGGGGGGACCGGGACAGGGTCCCGAACACCGGGGAGCTGTTTTTT.